This T cell receptor beta chain was observed in a study of T cells expressing NK-cell markers (dated by TCRdb to about 2020). For context, the study as a whole: Seven or eight donors provided sorted CD3+CD56+NKG2C+, CD3+CD56+NKG2C- and CD3+CD56-NKG2C+ T-cell subsets, whose TCR beta-chain repertoires were profiled. All eight donors whose samples were sequenced were randomly selected healthy volunteers, three of them men and five women. Of the eight sequenced donors, seven were found to be HCMV-seropositive and one was found to be HCMV-seronegative. Illumina HiSeq 2000/2500, MiSeq or NextSeq was used to sequence libraries as 2 x 150 bp reads.

HCMV-specific IgG was detected in serum with a commercial ELISA kit to determine HCMV serostatus. Peripheral blood mononuclear cells were isolated from blood by Ficoll density gradient centrifugation. Here is what the overall study found, with its caveats: In six donors, the dominant CD3+CD56+NKG2C+ clonotypes ranked among the top 10 CD8+ clonotypes, making up roughly 1.0-7.0% of CD8+ T cells. Whether the expanded NKG2C-expressing T cell clones were specific for HCMV antigens remained unclear. Those dominant clonotypes were again the most abundant among CD3+CD56-NKG2C+ cells in a few donors, at about 25-60.1%.

Inclusive of the bounding cysteine and phenylalanine, the CDR3 is 16 residues long. The coding DNA is unavailable. As regards this clonotype: Its antigen is still unknown.

TCRdb records Illumina HiSeq 2000 as the sequencer. 5'RACE template switching, by which a universal primer site and unique molecular identifiers were added, was used to make TCR beta cDNA libraries. Priming for cDNA synthesis came from the TCR beta constant segment, and two successive PCR amplification steps followed. Under the source paper's analysis protocol: MIGEC handled demultiplexing of the reads and grouping by UMI, while MiTCR was used to assemble and quantify clonotypes. To exclude erroneous sequences, any TCR cDNA sequence not supported by at least two reads was discarded. The tcR package was used for downstream repertoire analysis, and clonotypes were matched between fractions using CDR3 nucleotide sequence together with V segment. VDJmatch was used to annotate antigen specificity against VDJdb, with one amino acid substitution allowed in CDR3. TCRdb reprocessed the reads, so every CDR3 protein sequence counts as one entry and DNA is not shown. TCRdb's processing, not the authors' own work, is the source of the V and J calls. The data table for this sample lists roughly 350,000 distinct CDR3 sequences. The top ten constitute roughly 5.2% of the sample.

The chain is assembled from TRBV23-1 and TRBJ2-4. TRBV23-1 belongs to the ORF category, with a function that is uncertain. The sequence derives from a man aged 18-69 years in good health. The sample was blood T cells: a sorted CD56 or NKG2C T cell subset, CD4+ or CD8+ T cells, or bulk PBMC T cells (not recorded which). CDR3 region: CASSPMAILAKNIQYF.